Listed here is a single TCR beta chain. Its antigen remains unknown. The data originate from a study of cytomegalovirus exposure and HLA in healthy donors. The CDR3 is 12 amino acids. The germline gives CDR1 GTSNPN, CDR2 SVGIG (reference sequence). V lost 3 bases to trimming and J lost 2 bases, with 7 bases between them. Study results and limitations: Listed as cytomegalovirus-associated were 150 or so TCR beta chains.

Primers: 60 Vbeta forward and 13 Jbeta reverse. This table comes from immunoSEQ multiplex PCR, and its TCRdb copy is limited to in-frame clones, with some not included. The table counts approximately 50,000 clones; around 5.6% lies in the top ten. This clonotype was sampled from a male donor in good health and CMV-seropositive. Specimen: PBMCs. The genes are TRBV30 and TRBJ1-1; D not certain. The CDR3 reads CAWSPINTEAFF. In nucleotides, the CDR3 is TGTGCCTGGAGCCCTATTAACACTGAAGCTTTCTTT.